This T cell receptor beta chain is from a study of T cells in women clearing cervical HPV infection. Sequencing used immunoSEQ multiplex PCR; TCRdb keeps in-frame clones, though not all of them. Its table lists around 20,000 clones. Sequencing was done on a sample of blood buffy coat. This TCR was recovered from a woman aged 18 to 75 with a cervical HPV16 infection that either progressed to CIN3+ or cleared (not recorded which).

The part of the CDR3 DNA that was read is TGTGCCAGCAGCTTCGGGTTCAGTCTCGAG. This codes for CASSFGFSLE. From start to end, the CDR3 is CASSFGFSLEQYF. The gene calls are TRBV11-2 and TRBJ2-7; no clear D. Read data end 3 residues before the CDR3 end; the end is taken from the germline J gene. This CDR3 spans 13 amino acids. Trimming removed 3 bases from V and 6 bases from J, with 12 bases in between. The germline V gene has CDR1 SGHAT and CDR2 FQNNGV.